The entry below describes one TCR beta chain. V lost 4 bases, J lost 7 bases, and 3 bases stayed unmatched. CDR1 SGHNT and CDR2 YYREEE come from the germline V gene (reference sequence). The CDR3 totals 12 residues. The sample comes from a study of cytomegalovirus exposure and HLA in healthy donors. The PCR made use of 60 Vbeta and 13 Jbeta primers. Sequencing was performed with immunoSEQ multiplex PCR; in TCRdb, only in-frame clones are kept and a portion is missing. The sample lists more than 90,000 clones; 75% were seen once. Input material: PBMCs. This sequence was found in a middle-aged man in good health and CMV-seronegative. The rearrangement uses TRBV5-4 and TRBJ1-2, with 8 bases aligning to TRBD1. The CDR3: CASSPTGAGYTF. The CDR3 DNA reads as TGTGCCAGCAGCCCGACAGGGGCTGGCTACACCTTC.